The 9 T cell receptor beta chains reported below all come from one sample, sequenced in a study of post-analysis software for immune sequencing data (dated by TCRdb to between 2015 and 2016). Libraries were constructed by PCR. These reads were obtained on an Illumina HiSeq 2500. To reduce PCR and sequencing biases, unique molecular identifiers were incorporated into the TCR beta cDNA libraries. The raw public reads went through TCRdb reprocessing: fastp at Q25, MiXCR clone calling, in-frame beta chains kept. CDR3 protein sequences are deduplicated, and each keeps its most common genes and DNA. The sample table records 750,000 to 950,000 distinct CDR3 sequences; about 50% of these occur just once. The ten biggest clones cover 4.6% of the sample. Their cognate antigens are unknown. General study outcomes and caveats: Significantly higher frequencies in patients than in controls were found for five TRBV segments, including TRBV5-6, TRBV5-1 and TRBV20-1.

What was sequenced was blood. The receptor source for this set is a girl aged 10 to 17 with multiple sclerosis.

The chain joins TRBV9 to TRBJ2-3, with TRBD2 identical over 13 bases. Germline trimming cut 3 bases from V and 4 bases from J; bases unmatched to any gene: 17. The germline V gene encodes CDR1 SGDLS and CDR2 YYNGEE. The CDR3 consists of 20 residues. The CDR3 loop is CASSAGLAGVNVVLADTQYF. The CDR3 DNA reads as TGTGCCAGCAGCGCCGGACTAGCGGGAGTGAATGTTGTCCTGGCAGATACGCAGTATTTT. The complete variable domain, with remaining parts taken from reference TRBV9 and TRBJ2-3, reads DSGVTQTPKHLITATGQRVTLRCSPRSGDLSVYWYQQSLDQGLQFLIQYYNGEERAKGNILERFSAQQFPDLHSELNLSSLELGDSALYFCASSAGLAGVNVVLADTQYFGPGTRLTVL.

The chain employs TRBV4-1 and TRBJ2-1; perhaps TRBD2 as D (6 bases). The CDR3 runs to 16 residues. The germline gives CDR1 MGHRA, CDR2 YSYEKL. V shed 1 base and J shed 0 bases, with 10 bases lying between them. Here the CDR3 DNA reads TGCGCCAGCAGCCAAGTTGTCGGGAGCTCCTACAATGAGCAGTTCTTC. Protein sequence: CASSQVVGSSYNEQFF.

This clonotype was seen a few times. The genes are TRBV9 and TRBJ2-1, with 10 bases fitting TRBD2. The CDR3 runs 16 residues. Germline values: CDR1 SGDLS, CDR2 YYNGEE. The V segment lost 2 bases and the J segment 1 base; nucleotides outside the gene matches: 3. Written as DNA, the CDR3 is TGTGCCAGCAGCGTTTCGGGACTAGCGTCCTACAATGAGCAGTTCTTC. Its translation: CASSVSGLASYNEQFF.

This clonotype was seen repeatedly, ten times or more. The chain links TRBV20-1 to TRBJ2-6, with 7 bases aligning to TRBD1. Trimming cost V 3 bases and J 0 bases; bases outside gene matches: 8. Looked up from germline, CDR1 is DFQATT and CDR2 is SNEGSKA (reference sequence). This CDR3 comprises 17 residues. The DNA for the CDR3 is TGCAGTGCTAGGAAAGGCGGACAGGTCTCTGGGGCCAACGTCCTGACTTTC. Translating it yields CSARKGGQVSGANVLTF.

The chain is built from TRBV24-1 and TRBJ2-1; TRBD2 agrees at 15 bases. The V gene end was trimmed by 3 bases and the J gene end by 8 bases; junction bases not matched to a gene: 4. Germline V CDR1 and CDR2: KGHDR, SFDVKD. The CDR3 is made up of 16 amino acids. CDR3 residues: CATSDGLAGGIYEQFF. The CDR3 DNA follows: TGTGCCACCAGTGATGGACTAGCGGGAGGGATATATGAGCAGTTCTTC.

This clonotype appeared once. The V and J genes are TRBV10-3 and TRBJ2-1; D is possibly TRBD2 (7 bases). This CDR3 has 14 amino acids. Germline CDR1 and CDR2: ENHRY and SYGVKD. V was cut by 6 bases and J by 5 bases, with 14 bases left in between. The CDR3 region is CAIRQGGGDNEQFF. The DNA of the CDR3 is TGTGCCATCAGGCAGGGAGGGGGAGACAATGAGCAGTTCTTC.

This clonotype was counted a few times. The chain joins TRBV6-1 to TRBJ2-1; 15 bases align to TRBD2. V trimming: 4 bases; J trimming: 0 bases; junction bases outside the gene matches: 7. This CDR3 has 19 amino acids. CDR1 MNHNS and CDR2 SASEGT come from the germline V gene. The DNA for the CDR3 is TGTGCCAGCAGTGGGGGACTAGCGGGAGGCCAGGGCTCCTACAATGAGCAGTTCTTC. It encodes CASSGGLAGGQGSYNEQFF.

The V gene is TRBV5-1, the J gene TRBJ2-7; D perhaps matches TRBD1 (5 bases). Trimming removed 4 bases at V and 2 bases at J, with 13 bases between. The CDR3 is 14 residues long. Germline V gene lookup returns CDR1 SGHRS and CDR2 YFSETQ. CDR3 DNA sequence: TGCGCCAGCAGCGAGGACAACCCAACCTACGAGCAGTACTTC. It specifies CASSEDNPTYEQYF.

The genes are TRBV12-3 or TRBV12-4 and TRBJ1-5, with 10 bases identical to TRBD1. The CDR3 covers 14 residues. After removal of 4 bases from V and 6 bases from J, the junction contained 3 bases not matched to a gene. CDR3 DNA: TGTGCCAGCAGTTGGGACAGGGGAGGTCAGCCCCAGCATTTT. This sequence encodes CASSWDRGGQPQHF.